The clone carrying this TCR beta chain came up once. Its matching antigen is unknown. The sample comes from a study of OX40 agonist ivuxolimab in advanced cancers. General observations from the study: Antigen specificity of clonally expanded peripheral T cells was not established.

This CDR3 is built from 14 residues. V lost 2 bases, J lost 0 bases, and 7 bases lay in between. Looked up from germline, CDR1 is LGHNA and CDR2 is YNFKEQ. Sequencing used immunoSEQ multiplex PCR; TCRdb keeps in-frame clones, though not all of them. Among tens of thousands of clones listed, roughly 86% were seen once. The TCR was taken from an adult with an advanced solid tumor such as melanoma, head and neck, liver or kidney cancer. The sequencing used CD4+ or CD8+ T cells sorted from blood, collected in a trial of the OX40 agonist ivuxolimab. This sequence joins TRBV4-2 and TRBJ1-1; D not resolved. The CDR3 reads CASSQRTMNTEAFF. In nucleotides, the CDR3 is TGTGCCAGCAGCCAAAGGACGATGAACACTGAAGCTTTCTTT.